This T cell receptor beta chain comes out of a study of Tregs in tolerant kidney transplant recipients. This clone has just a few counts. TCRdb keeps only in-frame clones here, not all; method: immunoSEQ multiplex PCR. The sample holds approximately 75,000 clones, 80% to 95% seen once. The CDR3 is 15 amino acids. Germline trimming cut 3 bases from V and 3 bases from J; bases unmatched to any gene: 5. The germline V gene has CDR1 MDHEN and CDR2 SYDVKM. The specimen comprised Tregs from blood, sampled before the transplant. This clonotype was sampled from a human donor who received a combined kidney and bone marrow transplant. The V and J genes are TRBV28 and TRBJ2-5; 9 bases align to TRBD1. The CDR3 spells CASSLAGTGKETQYF. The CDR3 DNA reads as TGTGCCAGCAGTTTGGCCGGGACAGGGAAAGAGACCCAGTACTTC.